This is a list of T cell receptor beta chains from one sample in a study of radiotherapy plus CTLA-4 blockade in lung cancer. The repertoire was sequenced with immunoSEQ multiplex PCR; TCRdb's copy has only in-frame clones and lacks some. The sample holds tens of thousands of clones, approximately 86% seen once. The sequences come from peripheral blood, collected from a patient treated with radiotherapy plus ipilimumab. These receptor sequences come from a human donor with non-small cell lung cancer that progressed on radiotherapy plus ipilimumab. CDR3s leave out the opening cysteine and the closing phenylalanine or tryptophan. Each record gives: V gene, D gene, J gene, CDR3 protein. D genes are given only for firm matches.

>TRBV27|TRBD2|TRBJ2-7
ASSWTGTSGIYEQY
>TRBV4-3|TRBD2|TRBJ2-3
ASSQATGLAGGITDTQY
>TRBV19|NA|TRBJ2-2
ASREGMGTGELF
>TRBV27|NA|TRBJ2-2
ASSLLANTGELF
>TRBV28|NA|TRBJ1-5
ASSFPTEGNQPQH
>TRBV12-5|NA|TRBJ2-7
ASGLDLATNEQY
>TRBV28|TRBD1|TRBJ2-3
ASSSYRGADTQY
>TRBV6-6|TRBD2|TRBJ2-7
ASSPNFSGSYEQY
>TRBV28|NA|TRBJ2-3
ASSFRGLDTQY
>TRBV29-1|NA|TRBJ1-3
SVATNSGNTIY
>TRBV6-6|TRBD2|TRBJ2-7
ASSYALAGAGEQY
>TRBV6-5|TRBD1|TRBJ1-2
ASSYPGQGAKGYT
>TRBV18|NA|TRBJ1-1
ASSRDSIMNTEAF
>TRBV18|NA|TRBJ2-7
ASSSGSSYEQY
>TRBV9|NA|TRBJ1-4
ASSVEAGLDEKLF
>TRBV19|TRBD1|TRBJ2-3
ARRRDRGQKSTDTQY
>TRBV6-5|NA|TRBJ1-5
ASSYSSVQPQH
>TRBV5-5|TRBD1|TRBJ1-6
ASSPSDRGLVSPLH
>TRBV9|TRBD1|TRBJ2-3
ASSKGQGITDTQY
>TRBV9|NA|TRBJ1-3
ASSVRLGSGNTIY
>TRBV4-3|NA|TRBJ2-3
ASSPTALGNTQY
>TRBV6-5|TRBD1|TRBJ2-2
ASSYQLTGGAGELF
>TRBV10-2|NA|TRBJ1-1
ASSYNPGGGNTEAF
>TRBV13|NA|TRBJ1-1
ASSLGAANTEAF
>TRBV4-3|NA|TRBJ1-1
ASSQAKGNTEAF
>TRBV4-1|NA|TRBJ2-3
ASSLTGVADTQY
>TRBV5-1|TRBD1|TRBJ1-2
ASSLAGGQGVLYGYT
>TRBV4-1|NA|TRBJ2-2
ASSAWEGTGAGELF
>TRBV7-8|NA|TRBJ2-5
ASSLVGATVAQETQY
>TRBV30|NA|TRBJ2-4
ASSGVAKNIQY
>TRBV5-1|NA|TRBJ2-7
ASSLSTGGAYEQY
>TRBV4-3|NA|TRBJ1-4
ASSQDGRARRGEKLF
>TRBV29-1|NA|TRBJ2-3
SVTGLGTDTQY
>TRBV5-1|TRBD2|TRBJ2-5
ASSLTGLAGGQETQY
>TRBV18|TRBD1|TRBJ1-2
ASSQDRTDGYT
>TRBV7-2|TRBD1|TRBJ1-5
ASSLTGGYNQPQH
>TRBV13|NA|TRBJ2-3
ASSLGWRGQTTDTQY